This TCR beta chain was found in a study of T cells in Graves' hyperthyroidism and ophthalmopathy. Amplified TCR beta CDR3 regions came from RNA transcripts. The study used the HTBI primer set for a first-round RT-PCR of the TCR CDR3. TCRdb re-derived calls from the multiplex PCR reads in MiXCR, one entry per CDR3 protein. The data hold 620,000 or so distinct CDR3 sequences, with 14% observed a single time. This CDR3 spans 13 amino acids. With V trimmed by 6 bases and J by 4 bases, 3 bases remained unmatched. CDR1 SQVTM and CDR2 ANQGSEA come from the germline V gene. The sequence derives from a woman in her 50s with Graves' ophthalmopathy. The V and J genes are TRBV29-1 and TRBJ2-3; 11 bases align to TRBD1. Sequencing was performed on blood. In DNA, the CDR3 is TGCAGCGTGGGACAGGGGGTTGCAGATACGCAGTATTTT. It yields the protein CSVGQGVADTQYF.